This T cell receptor beta chain comes out of a study of T cells in Graves' hyperthyroidism and ophthalmopathy. Looking at the study overall: Prior to any treatment, at the point of initial diagnosis, peripheral blood was collected. Study outcomes and limitations: Appearing also in blood were most of the thyroid clonotypes expanded above 0.001.

Each diagnosis was grounded in clinical symptoms, serum thyroxine and TRAb, thyroid ultrasound, and orbital computed tomography. Looked up from germline, CDR1 is SQVTM and CDR2 is ANQGSEA. The CDR3 has 13 amino acids. Trimming at V came to 5 bases and at J to 1 base, leaving 4 bases not matched to a gene. Regions amplified from RNA transcripts were the TCR beta CDR3 regions. The primer set for the first-round RT-PCR of the TCR CDR3 was HTBI. MiXCR was run by TCRdb on the multiplex PCR reads, yielding one entry per CDR3 protein. The sample carries 450,000 to 650,000 distinct CDR3 sequences, 17% recorded once. As for this clonotype: The target antigen is unknown.

V usage is TRBV29-1 and J usage is TRBJ1-1, with 7 positions matching TRBD1. Sequencing was performed on blood. The origin of this receptor is a young woman with Graves' ophthalmopathy. In nucleotides, the CDR3 is TGCAGCGTTCAGGGACAGCCGAACACTGAAGCTTTCTTT. Encoded protein: CSVQGQPNTEAFF.